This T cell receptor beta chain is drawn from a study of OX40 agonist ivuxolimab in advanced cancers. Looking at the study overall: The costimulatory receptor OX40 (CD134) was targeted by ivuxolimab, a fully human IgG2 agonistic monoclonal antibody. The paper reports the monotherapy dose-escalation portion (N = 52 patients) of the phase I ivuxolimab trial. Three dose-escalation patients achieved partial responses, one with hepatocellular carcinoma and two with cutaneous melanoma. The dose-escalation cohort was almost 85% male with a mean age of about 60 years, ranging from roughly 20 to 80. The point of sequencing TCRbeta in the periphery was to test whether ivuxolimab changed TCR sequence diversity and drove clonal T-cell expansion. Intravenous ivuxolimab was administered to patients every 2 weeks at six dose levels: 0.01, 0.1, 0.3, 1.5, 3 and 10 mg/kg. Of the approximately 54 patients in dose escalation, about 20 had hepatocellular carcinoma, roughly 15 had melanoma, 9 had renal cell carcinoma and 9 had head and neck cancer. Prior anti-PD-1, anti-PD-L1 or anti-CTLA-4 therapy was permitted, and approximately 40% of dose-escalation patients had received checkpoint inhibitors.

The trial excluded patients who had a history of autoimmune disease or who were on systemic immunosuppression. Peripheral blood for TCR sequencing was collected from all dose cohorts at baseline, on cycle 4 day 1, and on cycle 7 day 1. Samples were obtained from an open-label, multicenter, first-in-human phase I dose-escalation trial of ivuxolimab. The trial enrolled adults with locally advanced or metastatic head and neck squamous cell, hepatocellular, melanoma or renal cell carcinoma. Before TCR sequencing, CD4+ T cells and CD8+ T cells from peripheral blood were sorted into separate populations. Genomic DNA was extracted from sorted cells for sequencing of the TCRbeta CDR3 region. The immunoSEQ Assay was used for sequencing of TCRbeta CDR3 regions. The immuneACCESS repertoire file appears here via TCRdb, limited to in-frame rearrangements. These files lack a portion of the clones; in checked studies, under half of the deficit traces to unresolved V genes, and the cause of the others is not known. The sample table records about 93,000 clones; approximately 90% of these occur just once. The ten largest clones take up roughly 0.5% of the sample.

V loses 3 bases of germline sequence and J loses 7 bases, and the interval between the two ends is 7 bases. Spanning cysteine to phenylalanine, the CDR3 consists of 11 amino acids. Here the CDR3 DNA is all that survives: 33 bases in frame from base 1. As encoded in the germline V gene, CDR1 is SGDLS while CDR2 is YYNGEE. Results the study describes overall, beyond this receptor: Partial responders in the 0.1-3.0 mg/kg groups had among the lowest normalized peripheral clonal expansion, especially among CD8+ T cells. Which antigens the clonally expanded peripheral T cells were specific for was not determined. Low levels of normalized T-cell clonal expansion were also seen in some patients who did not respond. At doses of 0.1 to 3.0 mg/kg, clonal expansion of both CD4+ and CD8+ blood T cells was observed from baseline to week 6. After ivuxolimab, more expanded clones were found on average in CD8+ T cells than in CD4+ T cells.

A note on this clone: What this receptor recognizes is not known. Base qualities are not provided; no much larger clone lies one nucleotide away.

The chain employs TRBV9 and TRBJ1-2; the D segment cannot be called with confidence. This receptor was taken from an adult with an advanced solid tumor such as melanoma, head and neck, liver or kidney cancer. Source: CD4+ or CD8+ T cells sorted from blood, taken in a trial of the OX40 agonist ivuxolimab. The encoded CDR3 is CASSGGLGYTF. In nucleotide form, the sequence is TGTGCCAGCAGCGGCGGGCTTGGCTACACCTTC.